Listed here are 16 T cell receptor beta chains from one sample, sequenced in a study of T cell clones after liver transplantation. Clones were read by immunoSEQ multiplex PCR, and TCRdb kept only the in-frame ones, dropping some. This sample has 15,000 or so clones, with over 90% found just once. The material was CD8+ T cells from blood, obtained before liver transplant. Receptor source: a human donor who received a liver transplant.

With regard to this clone: At the DNA level, this CDR3 is encoded by other sequences in the same sample as well. The chain is built from TRBV10-3 and TRBJ1-5; D perhaps matches TRBD1 (5 bases). The germline gives CDR1 ENHRY, CDR2 SYGVKD. Trimming took 6 bases from V and 0 from J, leaving 6 bases between them. CDR3 size: 13 residues. As DNA, the CDR3 is TGTGCCATCAGGGACAATAGCAATCAGCCCCAGCATTTT. Amino acid sequence: CAIRDNSNQPQHF.

The chain combines TRBV27 with TRBJ2-1, with D hard to call. Germline loops: CDR1 MNHEY, CDR2 SMNVEV (reference sequence). Trimming cost V 0 bases and J 5 bases, with 5 bases left between them. CDR3 length: 13 residues. The CDR3 nucleotides read TGTGCCAGCAGTTTATCGGCAGACAATGAGCAGTTCTTC. Translated, it gives CASSLSADNEQFF.

The chain links TRBV11-3 to TRBJ1-2, with D possibly matching TRBD1 (6 bases). CDR1 is SGHNT and CDR2 is YENEEA in the germline V gene. This CDR3 has 14 residues. V lost 6 bases to trimming and J lost 7 bases, with 18 bases between them. CDR3 DNA sequence: TGTGCCAGCAGACACGCCGGGGGGCTGACTGGCTACACCTTC. It codes for CASRHAGGLTGYTF. The complete variable domain, with remaining parts taken from reference TRBV11-3 and TRBJ1-2, reads EAGVVQSPRYKIIEKKQPVAFWCNPISGHNTLYWYLQNLGQGPELLIRYENEEAVDDSQLPKDRFSAERLKGVDSTLKIQPAELGDSAVYLCASRHAGGLTGYTFGSGTRLTVV.

The rearrangement uses TRBV27 and TRBJ2-3; D remains unclear. Per germline, CDR1 MNHEY and CDR2 SMNVEV (reference sequence). The CDR3 extends over 17 amino acids. Between the trimmed V and J ends, which lost 3 bases and 5 bases, there was a span of 21 bases. The CDR3 region has the DNA TGTGCCAGCAGTTTTGGTCGGCAATTGAGCGCCGGAGATACGCAGTATTTT. Residues: CASSFGRQLSAGDTQYF.

The chain recombines TRBV5-4 with TRBJ2-5; no clear D. CDR3 size: 12 residues. CDR1 and CDR2 from the germline V gene are SGHNT and YYREEE (reference sequence). V lost 3 bases and J lost 5, with 8 bases in between. The CDR3 DNA reads TGTGCCAGCAGCTCGCAGAGGGAGACCCAGTACTTC. Protein: CASSSQRETQYF.

This clone was seen a single time. This chain uses TRBV28 with TRBJ2-1; 7 bases align to TRBD2. The CDR3 sequence is 15 residues long. After removal of 4 bases from V and 10 bases from J, the junction contained 13 bases not matched to a gene. Germline V gene data show CDR1 as MDHEN and CDR2 as SYDVKM. The CDR3: CASSYTGLSLGEQFF. Written as DNA, the CDR3 is TGTGCCAGCAGTTATACGGGACTATCCCTAGGAGAGCAGTTCTTC. Looking up the rest from reference TRBV28 and TRBJ2-1 gives the full variable domain: DVKVTQSSRYLVKRTGEKVFLECVQDMDHENMFWYRQDPGLGLRLIYFSYDVKMKEKGDIPEGYSVSREKKERFSLILESASTNQTSMYLCASSYTGLSLGEQFFGPGTRLTVL.

The rearrangement links TRBV27 to TRBJ2-7, with 9 bases identical to TRBD2. Germline lookup yields CDR1 MNHEY and CDR2 SMNVEV (reference sequence). The CDR3 sequence is 16 residues long. Unmatched junction bases numbered 10, after V lost 2 bases and J lost 5 bases. Here the CDR3 DNA reads TGTGCCAGCAGTTTAGGCGCGGGAGGGTTTACCAACGAGCAGTACTTC. Protein sequence: CASSLGAGGFTNEQYF.

This clone has only one observation. V usage is TRBV7-2 and J usage is TRBJ2-7; no reliable D call. V gave up 6 bases and J gave up 3 bases, with 9 bases separating them. There are 12 residues in the CDR3. Germline loops: CDR1 SGHTA, CDR2 FQGNSA. In DNA, the CDR3 is TGTGCCAGCAGGACTCCCTACTACGAGCAGTACTTC. Translation: CASRTPYYEQYF.

V is TRBV4-2 and J is TRBJ2-3; TRBD1 agrees at 9 bases. The CDR3 extends over 15 amino acids. CDR1 is LGHNA, CDR2 YNFKEQ, per germline. V shed 5 bases and J 4 bases; nucleotides not matched to a gene: 7. This CDR3 is CASSLEQGASDTQYF. DNA of the CDR3: TGTGCCAGCAGCTTGGAACAGGGGGCCTCAGATACGCAGTATTTT.

The chain carries TRBV2 and TRBJ2-2; 15 positions match TRBD2. After removal of 10 bases from V and 3 bases from J, the junction contained 12 bases not matched to a gene. The CDR3 consists of 18 residues. Germline V gives CDR1 SNHLY, CDR2 FYNNEI. The CDR3 region has the DNA TGTGCCACCCAGAGGGGGACTAGCGGGAGGACCTACACCGGGGAGCTGTTTTTT. Translated: CATQRGTSGRTYTGELFF.

This rearrangement joins TRBV7-8 to TRBJ2-1, with D possibly matching TRBD1 (5 bases). The CDR3 length is 16 residues. Germline assignment: CDR1 SGHVS and CDR2 FQNEAQ. V was clipped by 5 bases and J by 8 bases, with 22 bases between them. The CDR3 reads CASSRPGIQGMDEQFF. DNA of the CDR3: TGTGCCAGCAGCCGTCCTGGGATCCAGGGTATGGATGAGCAGTTCTTC.

This chain connects TRBV7-2 to TRBJ1-2, with D unclear. The CDR3 is 15 residues long. CDR1 is SGHTA, CDR2 FQGNSA, per germline. Trimming stripped 1 base from V and 4 bases from J, with 13 bases between. The CDR3 region has the DNA TGTGCCAGCAGCTTAGGCCCCCTGGCAGCCTATGGCTACACCTTC. Its translation is CASSLGPLAAYGYTF.

The rearrangement links TRBV13 to TRBJ2-3; TRBD2 matches at 10 bases. CDR3 size: 16 residues. Germline lookup yields CDR1 PRHDT and CDR2 FYEKMQ (reference sequence). V gave up 4 bases and J gave up 7 bases; unmatched junction bases: 11. Written as DNA, the CDR3 is TGTGCCAGCAGCTCGCCGTTGGAGCGGGGGGGGAATACGCAGTATTTT. It yields the protein CASSSPLERGGNTQYF.

The chain links TRBV7-8 to TRBJ2-1, with TRBD2 matching 9 bases. Trimming at V came to 0 bases and at J to 8 bases, leaving 5 bases not matched to a gene. The CDR3 has 15 residues. CDR1 and CDR2 (germline): SGHVS, FQNEAQ. Written as DNA, the CDR3 is TGTGCCAGCAGCTTAGCACTAGCGGGTCGGGATGAGCAGTTCTTC. Encoded protein: CASSLALAGRDEQFF.

The chain uses TRBV9 and TRBJ2-7, with a possible D match to TRBD1 (5 bases). CDR1 and CDR2 (germline): SGDLS, YYNGEE. The V end was cut by 0 bases, the J end by 0 bases, with 10 bases between. This CDR3 has 15 amino acids. CDR3 coding DNA: TGTGCCAGCAGCGTAGAGGACAACCACTCCTACGAGCAGTACTTC. This codes for CASSVEDNHSYEQYF.

The chain has TRBV4-1 and TRBJ1-1; no reliable D call. The CDR3 contains 14 residues. V dropped 7 bases and J dropped 7 bases, with 19 bases sitting between them. The germline CDR1 and CDR2 sequences are MGHRA and YSYEKL. This CDR3 is CASTHETDLVEAFF. The CDR3 coding sequence is TGCGCCAGCACCCACGAGACGGACCTTGTTGAAGCTTTCTTT.